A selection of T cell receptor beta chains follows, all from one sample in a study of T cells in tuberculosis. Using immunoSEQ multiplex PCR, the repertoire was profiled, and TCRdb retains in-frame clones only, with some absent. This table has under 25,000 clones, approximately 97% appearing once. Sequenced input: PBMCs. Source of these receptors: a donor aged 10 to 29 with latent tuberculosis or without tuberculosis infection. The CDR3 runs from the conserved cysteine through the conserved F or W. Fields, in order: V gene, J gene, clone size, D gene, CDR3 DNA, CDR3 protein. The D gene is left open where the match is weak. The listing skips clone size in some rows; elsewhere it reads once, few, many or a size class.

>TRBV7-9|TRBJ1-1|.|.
TGTGCCAGCAGCTGGGGCAACGAAGCTTTCTTT
CASSWGNEAFF
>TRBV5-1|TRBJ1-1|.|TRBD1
TGCGCCAGCAGCTTGAGAGAGGGGGCTGGGACTGAAGCTTTCTTT
CASSLREGAGTEAFF
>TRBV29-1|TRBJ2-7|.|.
TGCAGCGTTGCGGAGGGTATCTACGAGCAGTACTTC
CSVAEGIYEQYF
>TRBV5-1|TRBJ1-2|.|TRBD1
TGCGCCAGCAGCTTGTCAGGGGGCTATGGCTACACCTTC
CASSLSGGYGYTF
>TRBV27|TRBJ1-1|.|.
TGTGCCAGCAGTTCCCGGACGGGGACTGAAGCTTTCTTT
CASSSRTGTEAFF
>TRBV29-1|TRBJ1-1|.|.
TGCAGCGTCATTCAGGGAAGGACTGAAGCTTTCTTT
CSVIQGRTEAFF
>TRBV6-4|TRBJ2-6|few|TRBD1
TGTGCCAGCAGTCGGGACAGGAGCTCTGGGGCCAACGTCCTGACTTTC
CASSRDRSSGANVLTF
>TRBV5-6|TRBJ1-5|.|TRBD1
TGTGCCAGCAGCCTCGGGACAGGGGGTCAGCCCCAGCATTTT
CASSLGTGGQPQHF
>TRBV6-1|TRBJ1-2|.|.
TGTGCCAGCAGTGAACAAGGGGGATTCCGGCTCTATGGCTACACCTTC
CASSEQGGFRLYGYTF
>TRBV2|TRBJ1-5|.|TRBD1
TGTGCCAGCAGTGAGCAGGGGGCTATCAATCAGCCCCAGCATTTT
CASSEQGAINQPQHF
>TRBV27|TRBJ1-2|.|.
TGTGCCAGCAGTCCCTATCGACAGGTCTCGTACTATGGCTACACCTTC
CASSPYRQVSYYGYTF
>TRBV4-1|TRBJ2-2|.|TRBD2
TGCGCCAGCAGCCAAGATGGTGAGGCTAGCGGGATTTCCGGGGAGCTGTTTTTT
CASSQDGEASGISGELFF
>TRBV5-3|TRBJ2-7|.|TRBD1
TGTGCCAGAAGCTTGTTACGGGGACAGTTTTCCTACGAGCAGTACTTC
CARSLLRGQFSYEQYF
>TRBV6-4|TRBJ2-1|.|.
TGTGCCAGCAGTAAGTCGGGGTTTCCCAATGAGCAGTTCTTC
CASSKSGFPNEQFF
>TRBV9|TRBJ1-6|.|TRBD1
TGTGCCAGCAGCGTCACAGGGGACCCCTATAATTCACCCCTCCACTTT
CASSVTGDPYNSPLHF
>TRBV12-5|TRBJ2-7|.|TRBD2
TGTGCTAGTGGCAAAGGACTAGCGGGCTCCTACGAGCAGTACTTC
CASGKGLAGSYEQYF
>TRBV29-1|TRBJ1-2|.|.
TGCAGCGTGACGGAGGGCTATGGCTACACCTTC
CSVTEGYGYTF
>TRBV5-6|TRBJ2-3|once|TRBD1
TGTGCCAGCAGCCCGGGACAGCGCACAGATACGCAGTATTTT
CASSPGQRTDTQYF
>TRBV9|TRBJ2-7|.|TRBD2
TGTGCCAGCAGCGTAGGGGACTATACCTACGAGCAGTACTTC
CASSVGDYTYEQYF
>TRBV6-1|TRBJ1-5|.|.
TGTGCCACCCTCGGGGGGGGCAATCAGCCCCAGCATTTT
CATLGGGNQPQHF
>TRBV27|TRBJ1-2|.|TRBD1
TGTGCCAGCAGTTTAGGCGGACAGGGTCACTATGGCTACACCTTC
CASSLGGQGHYGYTF
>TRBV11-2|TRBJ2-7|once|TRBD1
TGTGCCAGCAGACGGACAGGGCTAAGGAGCTCCTACGAGCAGTACTTC
CASRRTGLRSSYEQYF